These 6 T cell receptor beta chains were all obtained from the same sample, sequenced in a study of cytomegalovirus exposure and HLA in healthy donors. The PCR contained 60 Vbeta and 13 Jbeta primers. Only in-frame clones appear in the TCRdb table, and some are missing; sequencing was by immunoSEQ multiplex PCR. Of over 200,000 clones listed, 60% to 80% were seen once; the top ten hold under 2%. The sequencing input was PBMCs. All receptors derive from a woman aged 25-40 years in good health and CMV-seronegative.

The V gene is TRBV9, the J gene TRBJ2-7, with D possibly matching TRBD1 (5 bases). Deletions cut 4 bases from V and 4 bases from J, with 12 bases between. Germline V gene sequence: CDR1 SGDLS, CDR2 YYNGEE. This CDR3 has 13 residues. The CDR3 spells CASSPRDSYEQYF. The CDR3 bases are TGTGCCAGCAGCCCCCGAGACAGTTACGAGCAGTACTTC.

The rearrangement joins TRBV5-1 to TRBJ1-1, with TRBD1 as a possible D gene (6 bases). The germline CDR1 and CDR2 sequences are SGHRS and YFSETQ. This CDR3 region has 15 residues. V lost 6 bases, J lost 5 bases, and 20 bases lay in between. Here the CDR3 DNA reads TGCGCCAGCAAGGTGATGGCAGGGGAAGGGACTGAAGCTTTCTTT. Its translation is CASKVMAGEGTEAFF.

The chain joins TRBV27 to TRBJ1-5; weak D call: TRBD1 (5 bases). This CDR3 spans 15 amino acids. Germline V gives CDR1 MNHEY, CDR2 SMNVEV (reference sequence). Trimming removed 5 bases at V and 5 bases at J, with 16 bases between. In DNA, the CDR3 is TGTGCCAGCAGTGTAGGGACTGCAAGGGATCAGCCCCAGCATTTT. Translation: CASSVGTARDQPQHF.

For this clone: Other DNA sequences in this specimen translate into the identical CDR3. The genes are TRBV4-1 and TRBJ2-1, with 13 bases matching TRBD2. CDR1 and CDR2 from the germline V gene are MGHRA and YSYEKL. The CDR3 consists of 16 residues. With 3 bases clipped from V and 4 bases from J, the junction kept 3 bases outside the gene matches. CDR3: CASSQVLAGGYNEQFF. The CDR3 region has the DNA TGCGCCAGCAGCCAGGTACTAGCGGGAGGGTACAATGAGCAGTTCTTC.

The CDR3 here is CASSLEAGANEQYF. The CDR3 DNA reads TGTGCCAGCAGCTTAGAAGCGGGAGCTAACGAGCAGTACTTC. The chain has TRBV11-1 and TRBJ2-7; TRBD2 matches at 8 bases. Germline V gives CDR1 SGHAT, CDR2 FQDESV (reference sequence). V was pared by 1 base and J by 5 bases, with 4 bases of the junction left unmatched. This CDR3 has 14 residues.

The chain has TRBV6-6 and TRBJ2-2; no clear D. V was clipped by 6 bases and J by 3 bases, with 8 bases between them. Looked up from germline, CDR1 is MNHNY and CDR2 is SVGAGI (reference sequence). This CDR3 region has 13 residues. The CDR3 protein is CASSSSYTGELFF. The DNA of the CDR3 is TGTGCCAGCAGCTCCAGTTACACCGGGGAGCTGTTTTTT.